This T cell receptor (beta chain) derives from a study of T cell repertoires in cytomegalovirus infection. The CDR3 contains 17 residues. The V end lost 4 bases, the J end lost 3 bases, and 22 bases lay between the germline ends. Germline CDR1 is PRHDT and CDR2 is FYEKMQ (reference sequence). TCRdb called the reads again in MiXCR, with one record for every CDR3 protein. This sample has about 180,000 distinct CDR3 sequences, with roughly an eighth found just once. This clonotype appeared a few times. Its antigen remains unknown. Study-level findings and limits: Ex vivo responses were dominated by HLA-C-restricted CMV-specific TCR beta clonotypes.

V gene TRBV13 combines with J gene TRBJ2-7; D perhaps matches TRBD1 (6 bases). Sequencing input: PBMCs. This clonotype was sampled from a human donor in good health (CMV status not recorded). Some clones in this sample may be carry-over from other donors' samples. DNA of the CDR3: TGTGCCAGCAGCTGGGCCTCCGGACCAGGGGCTTTCTACGAGCAGTACTTC. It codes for CASSWASGPGAFYEQYF.